Shown below are 14 T cell receptor gamma chains from a single sample sequenced in a study of gamma-delta T cells after stem cell transplantation. TCRdb re-called the RT-PCR reads with CATT. The data show about 5,000 gamma-chain clones, around 21% seen once. Sequencing input: gamma-delta T cells. Receptors were obtained from a human donor. It is not recorded whose cells these are; they may come from a transplant donor.

Concerning this clone itself: The sample has other DNA sequences that encode this CDR3 too. The rearrangement joins TRGV4 to TRGJ1 or TRGJ2. Germline V gene data show CDR1 as EGSTGY and CDR2 as YDSYTSSV. The CDR3 loop spans 13 amino acids. Trimming removed 0 bases from V and 3 bases from J; junction bases left unmatched: 2. The CDR3, as DNA: TGTGCCACCTGGGATGGGCTTTATTATAAGAAACTCTTT. Protein sequence: CATWDGLYYKKLF.

The chain uses TRGV3 and TRGJ1 or TRGJ2. Unmatched junction bases numbered 4, after V lost 1 base and J lost 1 base. Per germline, CDR1 VTNTFY and CDR2 YDVSTARD (reference sequence). This CDR3 has 14 amino acids. The CDR3 coding sequence is TGTGCCACCTGGGACAGTCGTAATTATTATAAGAAACTCTTT. Amino acid sequence: CATWDSRNYYKKLF.

The chain couples TRGV3 to TRGJP1. Per the germline V gene, CDR1 is VTNTFY and CDR2 is YDVSTARD (reference sequence). This CDR3 spans 14 amino acids. The V segment lost 5 bases and the J segment 6 bases; nucleotides outside the gene matches: 9. The CDR3 region has the DNA TGTGCCACCTGGGGCCCTCGGGCTGGTTGGTTCAAGATATTT. Translating gives CATWGPRAGWFKIF.

This clone occurred a few times. Other DNA variants within this sample encode the same CDR3. The chain combines TRGV5 with TRGJ1 or TRGJ2. Germline V CDR1 and CDR2: VINAFY, YDVSNSKD. J lost 5 bases, V lost 0 bases, and 4 bases had no gene match. This CDR3 region has 13 residues. CDR3 region: CATWDRRNYKKLF. CDR3 sequence (DNA): TGTGCCACCTGGGACAGGCGTAATTATAAGAAACTCTTT.

This clone has just a few counts. This chain joins TRGV3 and TRGJ1 or TRGJ2. The CDR3 loop spans 14 amino acids. Germline trimming cut 2 bases from V and 0 bases from J; bases unmatched to any gene: 4. From germline, CDR1 is VTNTFY and CDR2 YDVSTARD (reference sequence). This CDR3 reads CATWDTPNYYKKLF. In DNA form, the CDR3 reads TGTGCCACCTGGGACACCCCGAATTATTATAAGAAACTCTTT.

The rearrangement links TRGV9 to TRGJ1 or TRGJ2. In germline, CDR1 is GITISATS, CDR2 ISYDGTV (reference sequence). V trimming: 0 bases; J trimming: 6 bases; junction bases outside the gene matches: 2. The CDR3 totals 12 residues. CDR3 region: CALWEVFYKKLF. Here the CDR3 DNA reads TGTGCCTTGTGGGAGGTGTTTTATAAGAAACTCTTT.

Only a few counts were recorded for this clone. V usage is TRGV3 and J usage is TRGJP2. Germline CDR1 is VTNTFY and CDR2 is YDVSTARD (reference sequence). V gave up 0 bases and J gave up 6 bases; unmatched junction bases: 7. The CDR3 loop spans 15 amino acids. CDR3 DNA sequence: TGTGCCACCTGGGACAGGTCCGGGTGTGATTGGATCAAGACGTTT. This translates into CATWDRSGCDWIKTF.

This clone was counted between two and nine times. As DNA, the CDR3 is TGTGCCACCTGGGCCGCTACTGGTTGGTTCAAGATATTT. This encodes CATWAATGWFKIF. The chain has TRGV2 and TRGJP1. The germline V gene has CDR1 EGSNGY and CDR2 YDSYNSKV. The J segment lost 5 bases and the V segment lost 5 bases, leaving 5 bases of the junction unmatched. CDR3 length equals 13 residues.

In this sample, this clone turned up a few times. The V call is TRGV3, the J call TRGJ1 or TRGJ2. CDR1 is VTNTFY and CDR2 is YDVSTARD in the germline V gene (reference sequence). Trimming took 6 bases from V and 0 from J; bases not matched to a gene: 11. CDR3 length: 15 residues. The CDR3 here is CATWSAIPNYYKKLF. The CDR3 region has the DNA TGTGCCACCTGGTCAGCAATCCCGAATTATTATAAGAAACTCTTT.

This clone was picked up a small number of times. The V and J genes are TRGV3 and TRGJ1 or TRGJ2. With 0 bases clipped from V and 4 bases from J, the junction kept 6 bases outside the gene matches. Germline V CDR1 and CDR2: VTNTFY, YDVSTARD (reference sequence). This CDR3 has 14 amino acids. The CDR3 loop reads CATWDRPRYYKKLF. DNA of the CDR3: TGTGCCACCTGGGACAGGCCTCGATATTATAAGAAACTCTTT.

The chain couples TRGV2 to TRGJ1 or TRGJ2. The junction had 8 bases not matched to a gene; V was cut back by 3 bases and J by 3 bases. This CDR3 spans 14 amino acids. The germline V gene has CDR1 EGSNGY and CDR2 YDSYNSKV. The CDR3 DNA reads as TGTGCCACCTGGGACCGCCGGCCTTATTATAAGAAACTCTTT. As protein: CATWDRRPYYKKLF.

The V gene is TRGV9, the J gene TRGJ1 or TRGJ2. Germline CDR1 and CDR2: GITISATS and ISYDGTV (reference sequence). This CDR3 is 12 amino acids long. J was trimmed by 9 bases and V by 0 bases; bases with no gene match: 5. The CDR3 nucleotides are TGTGCCTTGTGGGAGGTGGGGGGTAAGAAACTCTTT. Translated, it gives CALWEVGGKKLF.

This chain links TRGV9 with TRGJ1 or TRGJ2. Germline V CDR1 and CDR2: GITISATS, ISYDGTV (reference sequence). The CDR3 totals 13 residues. With 4 bases clipped from V and 4 bases from J, the junction kept 7 bases outside the gene matches. CDR3 amino acids: CALWEWGYYKKLF. DNA for the CDR3: TGTGCCTTGTGGGAATGGGGCTATTATAAGAAACTCTTT.

A word on this clone: A read error may explain this, as a much larger clone is one base away. The CDR3, as DNA: TGTGCCTTGTGGGAGAGTTATTATAAGAAACTCTTT. Translating gives CALWESYYKKLF. The chain recombines TRGV9 with TRGJ1 or TRGJ2. The CDR3 has 12 residues. V dropped 3 bases and J dropped 3; count of bases not matched to a gene: 2. Germline assignment: CDR1 GITISATS and CDR2 ISYDGTV (reference sequence).